The T cell receptor (beta chain) described here comes from a study of graft-versus-host responses after intestinal transplantation. For the study at large: The recipients all started with anti-thymocyte globulin induction and then took tacrolimus and steroids for roughly three years. Study findings and constraints: In recipient marrow, GvH clones were found, and some appeared first in ileum or blood. Early post-transplant declines in HvG were associated with peak levels of circulating GvH clones.

CDR3 length equals 12 residues. The V end was cut by 5 bases, the J end by 10 bases, with 12 bases between. Per the germline V gene, CDR1 is SGHDN and CDR2 is FVKESK. This table comes from immunoSEQ multiplex PCR, and its TCRdb copy is limited to in-frame clones, with some not included. The sample has approximately 130,000 clones; approximately 94% are singletons. Worth noting for this clone: Its antigen is unidentified.

The clonotype comes from a human donor who received an intestinal transplant. V and J are TRBV14 and TRBJ2-1; no clear D. The sequenced sample was unstimulated CD4+ T cells sorted from spleen or lymph node cells, obtained before intestinal transplant. CDR3: CASSIVSGEQFF. In DNA form, the CDR3 reads TGTGCCAGCAGCATAGTCTCTGGCGAGCAGTTCTTC.